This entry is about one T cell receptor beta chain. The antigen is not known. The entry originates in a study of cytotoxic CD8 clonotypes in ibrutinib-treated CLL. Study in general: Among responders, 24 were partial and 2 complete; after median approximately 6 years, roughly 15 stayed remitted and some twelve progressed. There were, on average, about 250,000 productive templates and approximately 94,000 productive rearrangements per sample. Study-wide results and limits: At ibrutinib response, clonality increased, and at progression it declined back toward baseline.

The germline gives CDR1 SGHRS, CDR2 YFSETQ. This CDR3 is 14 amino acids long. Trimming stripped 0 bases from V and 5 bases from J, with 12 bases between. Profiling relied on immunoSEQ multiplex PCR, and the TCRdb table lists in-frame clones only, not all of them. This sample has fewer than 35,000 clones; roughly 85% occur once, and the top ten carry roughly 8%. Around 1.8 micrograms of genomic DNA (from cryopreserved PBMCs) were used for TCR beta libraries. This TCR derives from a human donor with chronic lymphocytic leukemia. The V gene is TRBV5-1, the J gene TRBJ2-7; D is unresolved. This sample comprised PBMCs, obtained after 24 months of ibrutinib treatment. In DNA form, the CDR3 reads TGCGCCAGCAGCTTGGGGCTGGGGTCGGACGAGCAGTACTTC. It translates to CASSLGLGSDEQYF.